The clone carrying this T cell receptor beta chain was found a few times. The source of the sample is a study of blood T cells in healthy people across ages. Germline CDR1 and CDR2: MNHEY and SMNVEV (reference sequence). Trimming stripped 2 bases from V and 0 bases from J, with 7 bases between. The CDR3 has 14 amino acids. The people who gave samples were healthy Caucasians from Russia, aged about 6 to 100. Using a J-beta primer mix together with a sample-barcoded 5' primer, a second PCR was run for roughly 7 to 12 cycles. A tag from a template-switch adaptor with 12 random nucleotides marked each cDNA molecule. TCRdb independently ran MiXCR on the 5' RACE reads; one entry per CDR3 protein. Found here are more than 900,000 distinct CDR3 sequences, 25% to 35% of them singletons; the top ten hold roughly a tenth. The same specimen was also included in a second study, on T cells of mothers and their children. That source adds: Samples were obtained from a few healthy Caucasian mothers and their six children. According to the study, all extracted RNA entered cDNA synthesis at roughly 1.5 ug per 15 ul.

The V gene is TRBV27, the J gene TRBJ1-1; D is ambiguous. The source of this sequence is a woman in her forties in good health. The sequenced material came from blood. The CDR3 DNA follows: TGTGCCAGCAGTTTACTTGGAATGAACACTGAAGCTTTCTTT. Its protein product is CASSLLGMNTEAFF.